This T cell receptor (beta chain) was documented in a study of HIV-infected patients and healthy controls. Trimming removed 6 bases at V and 6 bases at J, with 12 bases between. The CDR3 spans 12 residues. CDR1 and CDR2 (germline): LGHDT, YNNKEL (reference sequence). TCRdb fed the 5' RACE reads into MiXCR, producing one record per CDR3 protein. The sample shows 70,000 or so distinct CDR3 sequences, approximately 15% of them seen only once. This receptor was obtained from a human donor in good health. This chain uses TRBV3-1 with TRBJ2-7; no firm D call. The sample was CD4+ T cells from blood. CDR3 loop: CASSPFGFEQYF. The CDR3 DNA reads TGTGCCAGCAGTCCGTTCGGGTTCGAGCAGTACTTC.